This T cell receptor (beta chain) came from a study of T-cell reconstitution after alpha-beta-depleted transplantation in children. Whole-study results and caveats: Some patients owed their high day-60 TCRbeta diversity to surviving recipient T cells and thymic progenitors.

The trim removed 5 bases at V and 7 bases at J, leaving 8 bases unmatched. CDR1 and CDR2 (germline): SEHNR, FQNEAQ (reference sequence). This CDR3 comprises 15 residues. With regard to this clonotype: Its antigen is not identified.

The library targeted TCRbeta and was prepared with unique molecular identifiers. TCRdb re-called the PCR reads through MiXCR, storing one row per CDR3 protein. The table records hundreds of thousands of distinct CDR3 sequences, roughly 14% of them present only once. This sequence was found in a girl aged 2 to 10 with congenital amegakaryocytic thrombocytopenia, due to receive a stem cell transplant. The genes are TRBV7-9 and TRBJ2-3, with 11 nucleotides matching TRBD2. Sequenced here: PBMCs, sampled before TCRalphabeta/CD19-depleted stem cell transplant. CDR3 DNA: TGTGCCAGCAGCCCCCAGACTAGCGGGGATCATACGCAGTATTTT. Translating gives CASSPQTSGDHTQYF.